This is a list of T cell receptor beta chains from one sample in a study of blood T cells in healthy people across ages. Via MiXCR, TCRdb re-called the 5' RACE reads, giving one row per CDR3 protein. This sample has 600,000 or so distinct CDR3 sequences, with approximately 30% found just once. The sample consisted of blood. Receptor source: an elderly woman in good health. Each CDR3 is given with its conserved first and last residue. Fields, in order: J gene, D gene, CDR3 length, V gene, clone size, CDR3 protein, CDR3 DNA. The D gene is left open where the match is weak. Part of the rows lack a size; the others show once, few, many or a class for expanded clones.

J gene: TRBJ1-1
D gene: .
CDR3 length: 12
V gene: TRBV30
clone size: many
CDR3 protein: CAWRPRGTEAFF
CDR3 DNA: TGTGCCTGGAGGCCCCGGGGGACTGAAGCTTTCTTT

J gene: TRBJ2-7
D gene: .
CDR3 length: 15
V gene: TRBV7-8
clone size: many
CDR3 protein: CASSFSIREAYEQYF
CDR3 DNA: TGTGCCAGCAGCTTCAGTATCAGGGAGGCCTACGAGCAGTACTTC

J gene: TRBJ1-2
D gene: TRBD1
CDR3 length: 15
V gene: TRBV9
clone size: many
CDR3 protein: CASSGGTGEIRGYTF
CDR3 DNA: TGTGCCAGCAGCGGAGGGACAGGGGAGATAAGGGGCTACACCTTC

J gene: TRBJ2-1
D gene: TRBD2
CDR3 length: 15
V gene: TRBV13
clone size: many
CDR3 protein: CASNIAGGTTNEQFF
CDR3 DNA: TGTGCCAGCAACATAGCGGGGGGCACTACGAATGAGCAGTTCTTC

J gene: TRBJ2-1
D gene: TRBD2
CDR3 length: 15
V gene: TRBV9
clone size: .
CDR3 protein: CASSVGLAVINEQFF
CDR3 DNA: TGTGCCAGCAGCGTGGGACTAGCGGTGATCAATGAGCAGTTCTTC

J gene: TRBJ1-1
D gene: TRBD1
CDR3 length: 15
V gene: TRBV10-2
clone size: .
CDR3 protein: CASSLDRAGYTEAFF
CDR3 DNA: TGCGCCAGCAGTTTAGACAGGGCTGGGTACACTGAAGCTTTCTTT

J gene: TRBJ1-5
D gene: .
CDR3 length: 15
V gene: TRBV20-1
clone size: many
CDR3 protein: CSARASGYSNQPQHF
CDR3 DNA: TGCAGTGCTAGAGCTTCGGGATATAGCAATCAGCCCCAGCATTTT

J gene: TRBJ1-1
D gene: .
CDR3 length: 14
V gene: TRBV4-3
clone size: .
CDR3 protein: CASSQDSGNTEAFF
CDR3 DNA: TGCGCCAGCAGCCAAGATAGCGGGAACACTGAAGCTTTCTTT

J gene: TRBJ2-7
D gene: TRBD1
CDR3 length: 14
V gene: TRBV20-1
clone size: many
CDR3 protein: CSANGQGAIYEQYF
CDR3 DNA: TGCAGTGCTAACGGACAGGGGGCAATTTACGAGCAGTACTTC

J gene: TRBJ1-5
D gene: .
CDR3 length: 13
V gene: TRBV15
clone size: .
CDR3 protein: CATSRNYQGPGHF
CDR3 DNA: TGTGCCACCAGCAGAAATTACCAGGGTCCCGGGCATTTT

J gene: TRBJ1-6
D gene: .
CDR3 length: 15
V gene: TRBV25-1
clone size: .
CDR3 protein: CACSDRQAHNSPLHF
CDR3 DNA: TGTGCCTGCAGTGATAGACAGGCGCATAATTCACCCCTCCACTTT

J gene: TRBJ1-1
D gene: .
CDR3 length: 14
V gene: TRBV15
clone size: many
CDR3 protein: CATSRGYGNTEAFF
CDR3 DNA: TGTGCCACCAGCAGAGGTTACGGCAACACTGAAGCTTTCTTT

J gene: TRBJ2-2
D gene: .
CDR3 length: 13
V gene: TRBV7-2
clone size: .
CDR3 protein: CASSSHRDRELFF
CDR3 DNA: TGTGCCAGCAGCTCGCATCGGGATAGGGAGCTGTTTTTT

J gene: TRBJ2-3
D gene: .
CDR3 length: 18
V gene: TRBV10-3
clone size: many
CDR3 protein: CAISETDTGSRSTDTQYF
CDR3 DNA: TGTGCCATCAGTGAGACTGATACAGGGTCCCGAAGCACAGATACGCAGTATTTT

J gene: TRBJ1-6
D gene: .
CDR3 length: 16
V gene: TRBV27
clone size: few
CDR3 protein: CASSRGHSSYNSPLHF
CDR3 DNA: TGTGCCAGCAGCCGCGGGCACAGCTCCTATAATTCACCCCTCCACTTT

J gene: TRBJ2-6
D gene: TRBD1
CDR3 length: 18
V gene: TRBV9
clone size: few
CDR3 protein: CASSIRDRRFSGANVRTF
CDR3 DNA: TGTGCCAGCAGCATCAGGGACAGACGCTTCTCTGGGGCCAACGTCCGGACTTTC

J gene: TRBJ1-1
D gene: TRBD1
CDR3 length: 16
V gene: TRBV12-3/TRBV12-4
clone size: .
CDR3 protein: CASSLLKPGQATEAFF
CDR3 DNA: TGTGCCAGCAGCTTACTTAAACCGGGACAGGCGACTGAAGCTTTCTTT

J gene: TRBJ1-5
D gene: .
CDR3 length: 12
V gene: TRBV5-8
clone size: few
CDR3 protein: CASRQGRQPQHF
CDR3 DNA: TGTGCCAGCAGGCAGGGGCGACAGCCCCAGCATTTT

J gene: TRBJ1-2
D gene: .
CDR3 length: 13
V gene: TRBV5-1
clone size: many
CDR3 protein: CASSLETSYGYTF
CDR3 DNA: TGCGCCAGCAGCTTGGAGACATCCTATGGCTACACCTTC

J gene: TRBJ1-6
D gene: TRBD1
CDR3 length: 16
V gene: TRBV3-1
clone size: .
CDR3 protein: CASSQGAGGANSPLHF
CDR3 DNA: TGTGCCAGCAGCCAAGGCGCAGGGGGAGCTAATTCACCCCTCCACTTT

J gene: TRBJ1-1
D gene: .
CDR3 length: 13
V gene: TRBV6-4
clone size: many
CDR3 protein: CASSEVRGSTAFF
CDR3 DNA: TGTGCCAGCAGTGAAGTGAGGGGCTCAACAGCTTTCTTT

J gene: TRBJ2-3
D gene: TRBD2
CDR3 length: 15
V gene: TRBV15
clone size: many
CDR3 protein: CATSTSGDFTDTQYF
CDR3 DNA: TGTGCCACCAGCACAAGCGGGGATTTCACAGATACGCAGTATTTT

J gene: TRBJ2-3
D gene: .
CDR3 length: 15
V gene: TRBV6-6
clone size: many
CDR3 protein: CASSYSPGMADTQYF
CDR3 DNA: TGTGCCAGCAGTTACTCCCCAGGGATGGCAGATACGCAGTATTTT

J gene: TRBJ1-2
D gene: .
CDR3 length: 15
V gene: TRBV9
clone size: .
CDR3 protein: CASSLGWAQAGGYTF
CDR3 DNA: TGTGCCAGCAGCTTGGGATGGGCCCAAGCGGGTGGCTACACCTTC

J gene: TRBJ2-3
D gene: .
CDR3 length: 17
V gene: TRBV21-1
clone size: many
CDR3 protein: CASSKRKKRGGADTQYF
CDR3 DNA: TGTGCCAGCAGCAAAAGAAAGAAGCGGGGGGGCGCAGATACGCAGTATTTT

J gene: TRBJ2-3
D gene: .
CDR3 length: 15
V gene: TRBV7-8
clone size: many
CDR3 protein: CASSLAVTSTDTQYF
CDR3 DNA: TGTGCCAGCAGCTTAGCGGTTACCAGCACAGATACGCAGTATTTT

J gene: TRBJ1-1
D gene: TRBD1
CDR3 length: 12
V gene: TRBV2
clone size: many
CDR3 protein: CATRTGTDEAFF
CDR3 DNA: TGTGCCACCAGGACAGGGACAGATGAAGCTTTCTTT

J gene: TRBJ2-5
D gene: TRBD1
CDR3 length: 14
V gene: TRBV5-5
clone size: many
CDR3 protein: CASSFQGAGETQYF
CDR3 DNA: TGTGCCAGCAGCTTCCAGGGGGCCGGAGAGACCCAGTACTTC

J gene: TRBJ1-1
D gene: .
CDR3 length: 13
V gene: TRBV9
clone size: many
CDR3 protein: CASRGGGYTEAFF
CDR3 DNA: TGTGCCAGCAGAGGTGGAGGGTACACTGAAGCTTTCTTT

J gene: TRBJ2-4
D gene: TRBD2
CDR3 length: 16
V gene: TRBV11-3
clone size: .
CDR3 protein: CAGSLGGGAGKNIQYF
CDR3 DNA: TGTGCCGGCAGCTTAGGCGGGGGGGCCGGCAAAAACATTCAGTACTTC

J gene: TRBJ2-1
D gene: TRBD2
CDR3 length: 14
V gene: TRBV9
clone size: many
CDR3 protein: CASSATTSDNEQFF
CDR3 DNA: TGTGCCAGCAGCGCCACGACTAGCGACAATGAGCAGTTCTTC

J gene: TRBJ1-2
D gene: .
CDR3 length: 14
V gene: TRBV9
clone size: few
CDR3 protein: CTSSVVAGPYGYTF
CDR3 DNA: TGTACCAGCAGCGTAGTGGCAGGGCCCTATGGCTACACCTTC

J gene: TRBJ2-5
D gene: .
CDR3 length: 14
V gene: TRBV9
clone size: few
CDR3 protein: CASSVGFVGNEQYF
CDR3 DNA: TGTGCCAGCAGCGTAGGGTTTGTGGGCAATGAGCAGTACTTC

J gene: TRBJ2-5
D gene: TRBD1
CDR3 length: 13
V gene: TRBV2
clone size: .
CDR3 protein: CVSSDRGRETQYF
CDR3 DNA: TGTGTCAGCAGTGATAGGGGGCGAGAGACCCAGTACTTC

J gene: TRBJ1-4
D gene: .
CDR3 length: 13
V gene: TRBV7-2
clone size: .
CDR3 protein: CASSRTSGEKLFF
CDR3 DNA: TGTGCCAGCAGCCGGACCTCTGGGGAAAAACTGTTTTTT

J gene: TRBJ1-2
D gene: TRBD1
CDR3 length: 14
V gene: TRBV4-2
clone size: many
CDR3 protein: CASSLAGGEYGYTF
CDR3 DNA: TGTGCCAGCAGCCTTGCAGGGGGAGAATATGGCTACACCTTC

J gene: TRBJ1-1
D gene: TRBD1
CDR3 length: 15
V gene: TRBV11-2
clone size: few
CDR3 protein: CASSLLSGGNTEAFF
CDR3 DNA: TGTGCCAGCAGCTTGCTCTCAGGGGGGAACACTGAAGCTTTCTTT

J gene: TRBJ1-1
D gene: .
CDR3 length: 15
V gene: TRBV13
clone size: .
CDR3 protein: CASSLGDGLNTEAFF
CDR3 DNA: TGTGCCAGCAGCTTAGGCGACGGATTGAACACTGAAGCTTTCTTT

J gene: TRBJ1-5
D gene: .
CDR3 length: 17
V gene: TRBV28
clone size: few
CDR3 protein: CASSSPTTAYSNQPQHF
CDR3 DNA: TGTGCCAGCAGTTCCCCTACGACAGCTTATAGCAATCAGCCCCAGCATTTT

J gene: TRBJ1-2
D gene: .
CDR3 length: 13
V gene: TRBV6-5
clone size: .
CDR3 protein: CASSRSGLDGYTF
CDR3 DNA: TGTGCCAGCAGCCGTTCAGGGTTGGATGGCTACACCTTC

J gene: TRBJ2-7
D gene: .
CDR3 length: 13
V gene: TRBV6-2/TRBV6-3
clone size: .
CDR3 protein: CASSLMRGDEQYF
CDR3 DNA: TGTGCCAGCAGCCTTATGCGGGGAGACGAGCAGTACTTC

J gene: TRBJ2-7
D gene: .
CDR3 length: 14
V gene: TRBV10-3
clone size: many
CDR3 protein: CAISERTHSYEQYF
CDR3 DNA: TGTGCCATCAGTGAGCGCACCCATTCCTACGAGCAGTACTTC

J gene: TRBJ2-1
D gene: TRBD2
CDR3 length: 18
V gene: TRBV20-1
clone size: many
CDR3 protein: CSARDSLQKAGVPNEQFF
CDR3 DNA: TGCAGTGCTAGAGATTCTCTACAAAAAGCGGGGGTCCCAAATGAGCAGTTCTTC

J gene: TRBJ2-5
D gene: TRBD1
CDR3 length: 13
V gene: TRBV20-1
clone size: .
CDR3 protein: CSVSGQGQETQYF
CDR3 DNA: TGCAGTGTTTCGGGACAGGGTCAAGAGACCCAGTACTTC

J gene: TRBJ2-4
D gene: .
CDR3 length: 17
V gene: TRBV4-2
clone size: .
CDR3 protein: CASSLDARLAGFGEQYF
CDR3 DNA: TGTGCCAGCAGCCTAGATGCGAGGCTAGCTGGCTTTGGGGAGCAGTACTTC

J gene: TRBJ2-2
D gene: .
CDR3 length: 12
V gene: TRBV7-9
clone size: many
CDR3 protein: CASSLSTGELFF
CDR3 DNA: TGTGCCAGCAGTTTATCCACCGGGGAGCTGTTTTTT

J gene: TRBJ2-1
D gene: .
CDR3 length: 13
V gene: TRBV20-1
clone size: many
CDR3 protein: CTIHRFSYNEQFF
CDR3 DNA: TGCACAATACACCGCTTCTCCTACAATGAGCAGTTCTTC

J gene: TRBJ1-4
D gene: TRBD1
CDR3 length: 15
V gene: TRBV9
clone size: many
CDR3 protein: CASTSGQVANEKLFF
CDR3 DNA: TGTGCCAGCACCTCCGGACAGGTCGCAAATGAAAAACTGTTTTTT

J gene: TRBJ1-2
D gene: .
CDR3 length: 14
V gene: TRBV25-1
clone size: many
CDR3 protein: CASSEGPVNYGYTF
CDR3 DNA: TGTGCCAGCAGTGAGGGGCCCGTTAACTATGGCTACACCTTC

J gene: TRBJ2-7
D gene: TRBD1
CDR3 length: 13
V gene: TRBV30
clone size: many
CDR3 protein: CACTSGTGNEQYF
CDR3 DNA: TGTGCCTGTACTTCCGGGACAGGGAACGAGCAGTACTTC

J gene: TRBJ2-1
D gene: TRBD2
CDR3 length: 13
V gene: TRBV20-1
clone size: many
CDR3 protein: CSAKGLAYNEQFF
CDR3 DNA: TGCAGTGCTAAAGGACTAGCCTACAATGAGCAGTTCTTC

J gene: TRBJ2-3
D gene: TRBD2
CDR3 length: 18
V gene: TRBV4-1
clone size: many
CDR3 protein: CASSHLRTSGGRADTQYF
CDR3 DNA: TGCGCCAGCAGCCACTTACGGACTAGCGGGGGGAGGGCAGATACGCAGTATTTT

J gene: TRBJ2-3
D gene: TRBD1
CDR3 length: 16
V gene: TRBV5-1
clone size: .
CDR3 protein: CASSIAGQGATDTQYF
CDR3 DNA: TGCGCCAGCAGCATCGCCGGACAGGGGGCAACAGATACGCAGTATTTT

J gene: TRBJ2-2
D gene: TRBD1
CDR3 length: 14
V gene: TRBV5-1
clone size: few
CDR3 protein: CASTEDRATGELFF
CDR3 DNA: TGCGCCAGCACCGAGGACAGGGCCACCGGGGAGCTGTTTTTT

J gene: TRBJ1-4
D gene: .
CDR3 length: 13
V gene: TRBV9
clone size: many
CDR3 protein: CASSVAPGDKLFF
CDR3 DNA: TGTGCCAGCAGCGTAGCCCCGGGGGATAAACTGTTTTTT

J gene: TRBJ2-5
D gene: TRBD2
CDR3 length: 15
V gene: TRBV5-1
clone size: many
CDR3 protein: CASGGGGGDTETQYF
CDR3 DNA: TGCGCCAGCGGCGGTGGCGGGGGGGACACAGAGACCCAGTACTTC